The clone carrying this T cell receptor (beta chain) was seen a single time. Its antigen is unidentified. The CDR3 loop spans 17 amino acids. Trimming left V 5 bases short and J 0 bases short, with 16 bases between. Germline lookup yields CDR1 MNHNS and CDR2 SASEGT. The data originate from a study of vaccination and CD4 T cells after COVID-19. As for the study in general: Stimulation used overlapping spike peptides from SARS-CoV-2, HCoV-NL63, HCoV-OC43 and HCoV-229E.

Sample treatment: roughly nine-day PBMC culture with coronavirus spike peptide pools or control peptides (ViraFEST assay). The Oncomine TCR Beta short-read assay was applied to DNA of cultured CD4+ T cells. One entry per CDR3 protein, called by TCRdb with MiXCR from the PCR reads. In the table there are 15,000 to 20,000 distinct CDR3 sequences, approximately 57% of which are singletons. This rearrangement joins TRBV6-1 to TRBJ1-4; possible D gene TRBD1, 5 bases. The sequence was collected from a human donor who had recovered from COVID-19. Material for sequencing was CD4+ T cells from blood, cultured in vitro. The CDR3 reads CASSPTQGVATNEKLFF. CDR3 coding DNA: TGTGCCAGCAGTCCTACTCAGGGAGTTGCAACTAATGAAAAACTGTTTTTT.